Listed below are T cell receptor beta chains from one sample, sequenced in a study of long-term antiretroviral therapy in people with HIV. Some clones are missing from TCRdb's copy, which holds only in-frame ones; the method was immunoSEQ multiplex PCR. The table has 24,000 or so clones, 80% to 85% seen once. This sample comprised unsorted PBMCs, obtained around 4.5 years after starting antiretroviral therapy. The source of these receptors is a man aged 25 to 40 with HIV. Both conserved end residues are trimmed from each CDR3. The order of the fields is V gene, CDR3 protein.

V gene: TRBV5-1; CDR3 protein: ASAPGGADTQY
V gene: TRBV15; CDR3 protein: ATSRAGGPRETQY
V gene: TRBV5-1; CDR3 protein: ASRLDFAGELF
V gene: TRBV6-6; CDR3 protein: ASRSDTEVPYEQY
V gene: TRBV9; CDR3 protein: ASSVGTGGYT
V gene: TRBV5-5; CDR3 protein: ASTPGGGNTGELF
V gene: TRBV19; CDR3 protein: ASSIQGTTYEQY
V gene: TRBV19; CDR3 protein: ASSMVGSTEAF
V gene: TRBV19; CDR3 protein: ASSPLDRRYTGELF
V gene: TRBV6-5; CDR3 protein: ASSDGQGVGNTIY
V gene: TRBV19; CDR3 protein: ASSIDMWVQPQH
V gene: TRBV28; CDR3 protein: ASSQTTTTDTQY
V gene: TRBV9; CDR3 protein: ASSMGLAGADTQY
V gene: TRBV19; CDR3 protein: ASSNPLETQY
V gene: TRBV15; CDR3 protein: ATSRLGGLDINEQF
V gene: TRBV29-1; CDR3 protein: SVGETNTGELF
V gene: TRBV9; CDR3 protein: ASSVGDGNSGNTIY
V gene: TRBV19; CDR3 protein: ASSISPGSSYNSPLH
V gene: TRBV28; CDR3 protein: ASSLAGVYEQY
V gene: TRBV7-2; CDR3 protein: ASSPTGGNQPQH
V gene: TRBV11-2; CDR3 protein: ASSLGSQNYGYT
V gene: TRBV27; CDR3 protein: ASYGQGRLG
V gene: TRBV2; CDR3 protein: ASSEFVGTGDYEQY
V gene: TRBV27; CDR3 protein: ASSLEPSGRAGYEQY
V gene: TRBV6-4; CDR3 protein: ASSQGGDPYNEQF
V gene: TRBV5-4; CDR3 protein: ASSYGQTGDEQY
V gene: TRBV11-2; CDR3 protein: ASKGGETQY
V gene: TRBV6-5; CDR3 protein: ASSQSGASTDTQY
V gene: TRBV7-9; CDR3 protein: ASSLKTASTDTQY
V gene: TRBV29-1; CDR3 protein: SADRFSYNEQF